This is a list of T cell receptor beta chains from one sample in a study of T cells in Graves' hyperthyroidism and ophthalmopathy. TCRdb re-called the multiplex PCR reads through MiXCR, storing one row per CDR3 protein. The sample records some 300,000 distinct CDR3 sequences, about 14% being singletons. The source material was blood. The receptors stem from a woman in her twenties or thirties with Graves' hyperthyroidism that later progressed to Graves' ophthalmopathy. The CDR3 runs from the conserved cysteine through the conserved F or W. A D gene is named only where the DNA matches it firmly.

D: .
V: TRBV4-1
J: TRBJ1-1
CDR3: CASSQGGQSNTEAFF

D: .
V: TRBV18
J: TRBJ2-7
CDR3: CASSPSEGQKPEQYF

D: .
V: TRBV19
J: TRBJ1-2
CDR3: CASSIGRYGYTF

D: .
V: TRBV25-1
J: TRBJ1-1
CDR3: CASSGEDSEAFF

D: .
V: TRBV6-1
J: TRBJ2-3
CDR3: CASNLVGADTQYF

D: TRBD1
V: TRBV10-3
J: TRBJ2-1
CDR3: CAIGTGWDEQFF

D: TRBD2
V: TRBV11-2
J: TRBJ2-7
CDR3: CASSLVLGEGGSGRMYYGQYF

D: .
V: TRBV29-1
J: TRBJ2-3
CDR3: CSVGSRDISSTDTQYF

D: .
V: TRBV6-1
J: TRBJ2-3
CDR3: CASSDGLVTDTQYF

D: TRBD2
V: TRBV7-6
J: TRBJ2-1
CDR3: CASSFSHPLTLAGKYNEQFF

D: TRBD2
V: TRBV4-2
J: TRBJ2-1
CDR3: CASSQVLAGVYEQFF

D: .
V: TRBV12-3/TRBV12-4
J: TRBJ2-7
CDR3: CASSLVQGYREQYF

D: TRBD1
V: TRBV7-2
J: TRBJ2-1
CDR3: CASSKDRGVYNEQFF

D: TRBD1
V: TRBV7-9
J: TRBJ2-1
CDR3: CASSEGDRVYNEQFF

D: .
V: TRBV28
J: TRBJ2-4
CDR3: CASSSGIASGLNIQYF

D: .
V: TRBV6-2/TRBV6-3
J: TRBJ1-5
CDR3: CASSSSGQGVFGNQPQHF

D: .
V: TRBV7-9
J: TRBJ1-2
CDR3: CASSMAQGIGYTF

D: .
V: TRBV12-3/TRBV12-4
J: TRBJ2-3
CDR3: CASSHTNFGVRTNTDTQYF

D: TRBD2
V: TRBV7-2
J: TRBJ2-7
CDR3: CASSLSSGSSYEQYF

D: .
V: TRBV4-1
J: TRBJ2-5
CDR3: CASSQGRGWLEYF

D: .
V: TRBV6-4
J: TRBJ1-5
CDR3: CASSDSVGQPQHF

D: TRBD1
V: TRBV12-5
J: TRBJ1-1
CDR3: CASGPGQGNTEAFF

D: TRBD2
V: TRBV10-3
J: TRBJ2-1
CDR3: CAIRGTSGSYNEQFF

D: TRBD1
V: TRBV19
J: TRBJ2-7
CDR3: CASSLTGDLYEQYF

D: TRBD1
V: TRBV28
J: TRBJ1-5
CDR3: CASSLQGQGNNQPQHF

D: .
V: TRBV12-3/TRBV12-4
J: TRBJ1-3
CDR3: CATGGGSGNTIYF

D: TRBD2
V: TRBV7-2
J: TRBJ2-7
CDR3: CASSLQGSGTFYEQYF

D: .
V: TRBV4-3
J: TRBJ2-1
CDR3: CASSPRGGSGDEQFF

D: TRBD1
V: TRBV6-1
J: TRBJ1-5
CDR3: CASSADRGQPQHF

D: TRBD2
V: TRBV5-1
J: TRBJ2-6
CDR3: CASSAGGGSGANVLTF

D: .
V: TRBV7-3
J: TRBJ2-6
CDR3: CASSNTPGSGANVLTF

D: .
V: TRBV24-1
J: TRBJ2-5
CDR3: CATSAIEQETQYF

D: .
V: TRBV6-2/TRBV6-3
J: TRBJ2-7
CDR3: CASSYGGAETYEQYF

D: .
V: TRBV10-3
J: TRBJ1-1
CDR3: CAISVDLFNTEAFF

D: TRBD2
V: TRBV7-9
J: TRBJ2-1
CDR3: CASSLAEADNEQFF

D: TRBD2
V: TRBV7-2
J: TRBJ2-2
CDR3: CASSSRDYRNTGELFF

D: .
V: TRBV18
J: TRBJ2-1
CDR3: CASTLRSSRGSEQFF

D: TRBD2
V: TRBV10-3
J: TRBJ2-3
CDR3: CAISGTSGRARGDTQYF

D: TRBD2
V: TRBV19
J: .
CDR3: CASSQGTSGTQETQFF

D: .
V: TRBV6-2/TRBV6-3
J: TRBJ2-1
CDR3: CASTHLGVFGIYEQFF

D: TRBD1
V: TRBV24-1
J: TRBJ1-2
CDR3: CATSDLTGGNGYTF

D: .
V: TRBV3-1
J: TRBJ2-7
CDR3: CASSQGPSYEQYF

D: .
V: TRBV5-4
J: TRBJ1-2
CDR3: CASSLESIGYTF

D: .
V: TRBV27
J: TRBJ1-5
CDR3: CASRRTVNSNQPQHF

D: TRBD2
V: TRBV19
J: TRBJ2-3
CDR3: CASRSLGLAETDTQYF

D: .
V: TRBV7-2
J: TRBJ2-3
CDR3: CASSSTGVEGRGDTQYF

D: TRBD1
V: TRBV19
J: TRBJ2-7
CDR3: CASSPDRALNEQYF

D: TRBD2
V: TRBV5-5
J: TRBJ2-5
CDR3: CASSPHGGGGAKTQYF

D: .
V: TRBV6-1
J: TRBJ2-7
CDR3: CASSEYLGTYEQYF

D: .
V: TRBV7-2
J: TRBJ1-2
CDR3: CASSKDNYGYTF

D: .
V: TRBV5-4
J: TRBJ2-3
CDR3: CASSSADPPDTQYF

D: .
V: TRBV4-2
J: TRBJ1-1
CDR3: CASSHEGLNTEAFF

D: .
V: TRBV5-1
J: TRBJ2-7
CDR3: CASSLESYPYEQYF

D: .
V: TRBV6-1
J: TRBJ1-2
CDR3: CASITEGWGYTF

D: .
V: TRBV7-2
J: TRBJ1-3
CDR3: CASSFTFFRDTSGNTIYF